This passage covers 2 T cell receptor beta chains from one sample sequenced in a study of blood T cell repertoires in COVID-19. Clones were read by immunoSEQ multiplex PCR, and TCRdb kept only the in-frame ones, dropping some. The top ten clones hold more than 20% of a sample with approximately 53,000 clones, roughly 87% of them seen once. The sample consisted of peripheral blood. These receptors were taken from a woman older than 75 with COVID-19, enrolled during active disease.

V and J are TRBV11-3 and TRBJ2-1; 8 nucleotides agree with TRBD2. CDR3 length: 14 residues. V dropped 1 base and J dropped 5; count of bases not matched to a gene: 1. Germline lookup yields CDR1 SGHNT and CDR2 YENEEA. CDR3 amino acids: CASSLAGGNNEQFF. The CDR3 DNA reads TGTGCCAGCAGCTTAGCGGGGGGGAACAATGAGCAGTTCTTC.

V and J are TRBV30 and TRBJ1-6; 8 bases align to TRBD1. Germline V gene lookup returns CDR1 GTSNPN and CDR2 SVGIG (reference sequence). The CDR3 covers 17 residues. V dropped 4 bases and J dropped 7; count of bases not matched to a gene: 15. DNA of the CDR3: TGTGCCTGGACCGGAGGAACAGGGGGAATTGGGAATTCACCCCTCCACTTT. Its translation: CAWTGGTGGIGNSPLHF.